Listed below are T cell receptor beta chains from one sample, sequenced in a study of human T cells and chemical hapten exposure. One entry per CDR3 protein, called by TCRdb with MiXCR from the RACE reads. The sample has around 120,000 distinct CDR3 sequences, approximately 13% seen once. Sequenced here: whole blood, sampled in connection with sensitization to the hapten diphenylcyclopropenone (DPC). All receptors come from a woman between 18 and 29 years old with alopecia areata. Some clones in this sample may be carry-over from other donors' samples. The CDR3 runs from the conserved cysteine through the conserved F or W. The D gene is left open where the match is weak. Not all rows give a size; the values are once, few, many and, for expanded clones, a class.

v_gene	abundance	d_gene	j_gene	CDR3nt	CDR3aa
TRBV7-2	.	.	TRBJ2-5	TGTGCCAGCAGCTTGACCCGACACCTCCAAGAGACCCAGTACTTC	CASSLTRHLQETQYF
TRBV5-4	.	.	TRBJ2-2	TGTGCCAGCCGCCGGGACAAACTTACCGGGGAGCTGTTTTTT	CASRRDKLTGELFF
TRBV28	few	.	TRBJ1-5	TGTGCCAGCAGCTCATGGGCACAGCATTTT	CASSSWAQHF
TRBV28	.	.	TRBJ2-3	TGTGCCAGCAGTTTAGGAGCAGGAACGCAGTATTTT	CASSLGAGTQYF
TRBV7-2	.	TRBD2	TRBJ2-1	TGTGCCAGCAGCTCCAACTCGGTTGGACTAGCGGATTACAATGAGCAGTTCTTC	CASSSNSVGLADYNEQFF
TRBV18	few	TRBD1	TRBJ2-7	TGTGCCAGCTCTCCGGGACAGGGGGCGCGTGAGCAGTACTTC	CASSPGQGAREQYF
TRBV7-9	many	.	TRBJ1-6	TGTGCCAGCAGCCCCGGGCTTCAACCACCCCTCCACTTT	CASSPGLQPPLHF
TRBV30	few	.	TRBJ2-7	TGTGCCTGGAATCAGGACAGTTCCTACGAGCAGTACTTC	CAWNQDSSYEQYF
TRBV7-9	.	.	TRBJ1-5	TGTGCCAGCAGCCCTCCCGGGCTCAATCAGCCCCAGCATTTT	CASSPPGLNQPQHF
TRBV14	.	.	TRBJ2-5	TGTGCCAGCAGCCTACTAGTGGTGGGACAAGAGACCCAGTACTTC	CASSLLVVGQETQYF
TRBV7-9	.	.	TRBJ1-6	TGTGCCAGCAGCCCCCCCCTGGGGGACGTCGCTAATTCACCCCTCCACTTT	CASSPPLGDVANSPLHF
TRBV28	many	.	TRBJ2-7	TGTGCCAGCCGGGATCTCTCCTACGAGCAGTACTTC	CASRDLSYEQYF
TRBV28	.	.	TRBJ1-5	TGTGCCAGCAGTGACAGGTTGGGGCCCCAGCATTTT	CASSDRLGPQHF
TRBV6-5	.	.	TRBJ2-5	TGTGCCAACAGTTACCGAGGGCTGGAGACCCAGTACTTC	CANSYRGLETQYF
TRBV3-1	many	.	TRBJ2-5	TGTGCCAGCAGCCAAGGGTGGCGTCAAGAGACCCAGTACTTC	CASSQGWRQETQYF
TRBV12-3/TRBV12-4	.	.	TRBJ2-1	TGTGCCAGCAGCAACAAGTACAGCTACAATGAGCAGTTCTTC	CASSNKYSYNEQFF
TRBV28	.	.	TRBJ2-3	TGTGCCAGCAGTCCGTGGACCGCTAGCACAGATACGCAGTATTTT	CASSPWTASTDTQYF
TRBV5-4	.	TRBD1	TRBJ2-4	TGTGCCAGCAGCTTATCCCCTCAGAAACAGGGGGCGTCCAAAAACATTCAGTACTTC	CASSLSPQKQGASKNIQYF
TRBV7-9	few	TRBD1	TRBJ2-2	TGTGCCAGCAGATGGACAGGTGCCGGGGAGCTGTTTTTT	CASRWTGAGELFF
TRBV5-6	many	.	TRBJ2-5	TGTGCCAGCAGTTTGGTTCGGGGTGAGACCCAGTACTTC	CASSLVRGETQYF
TRBV28	many	.	TRBJ1-1	TGTGCCAGCAGTTTAAGGCTGGGTGGGGCTGAAGCTTTCTTT	CASSLRLGGAEAFF
TRBV27	few	TRBD1	TRBJ2-2	TGTGCCAGCAGTTTATACCAGGGGGCCCTCACCGGGGAGCTGTTTTTT	CASSLYQGALTGELFF
TRBV6-4	few	TRBD1	TRBJ1-2	TGTGCCAGCAGTGATACATCGACAGGGAGCTATGGCTACACCTTC	CASSDTSTGSYGYTF
TRBV20-1	.	.	TRBJ1-5	TGCAGTGCTAGTTTAGAAGGTTTAAATCAGCCCCAGCATTTT	CSASLEGLNQPQHF
TRBV12-3/TRBV12-4	.	.	TRBJ2-7	TGTGCCAGCAGTCCCCCAATGGTACGCGGGGCCTCCTACGAGCGGTACTTC	CASSPPMVRGASYERYF
TRBV7-8	many	.	TRBJ2-3	TGTGCCAGCAGCTTAGGGACGGCTAGCACAGATACGCAGTATTTT	CASSLGTASTDTQYF
TRBV18	many	.	TRBJ1-5	TGTGCCAGCTCACCCGGACAGAATCAGCCCCAGCATTTT	CASSPGQNQPQHF
TRBV29-1	.	.	TRBJ2-7	TGCAGCGTTATGGGCCTCTCCTACGAGCAGTACTTC	CSVMGLSYEQYF
TRBV5-5	.	.	TRBJ2-4	TGTGCCAGCAGCCCGACCGGGACTGCGCTAGCCAAAAACATTCAGTACTTC	CASSPTGTALAKNIQYF
TRBV4-3	.	TRBD2	TRBJ2-1	TGCGCCAGCAGCCCCACCCGCTTGACTAGCGCTGGGACCTACAATGAGCAGTTCTTC	CASSPTRLTSAGTYNEQFF
TRBV19	few	.	TRBJ2-3	TGTGCCACCTCTTCACTGCTACGCGGCACAGATACGCAGTATTTT	CATSSLLRGTDTQYF
TRBV29-1	few	TRBD1	TRBJ1-2	TGCAGCGCCGGGACAGAGAACTATGGCTACACCTTC	CSAGTENYGYTF
TRBV7-2	.	TRBD1	TRBJ2-7	TGTGCCAGCAGCTTAGCGAGACAGGGGGACTACGAGCAGTACTTC	CASSLARQGDYEQYF
TRBV7-8	many	.	TRBJ1-2	TGTGCCAGCAGCCACACTTCGGGGACGGTCTATGGCTACACCTTC	CASSHTSGTVYGYTF
TRBV20-1	.	.	TRBJ1-6	TGCAGTGCCCGGACCACAGGTCCCAGTTCACCCCTCCACTTT	CSARTTGPSSPLHF
TRBV18	few	.	TRBJ1-5	TGTGCCAGCTCACCACGCAGGGGAGACCAGCCCCAGCATTTT	CASSPRRGDQPQHF
TRBV2	.	.	TRBJ2-7	TGTGCCAGCAGTGAGACAAGGAGCTCCTACGAGCAGTACTTC	CASSETRSSYEQYF
TRBV20-1	many	.	TRBJ2-7	TGCAGTGCTAGAGACCCCTCGGGGGCCCACGAGCAGTACTTC	CSARDPSGAHEQYF
TRBV11-2	many	.	TRBJ1-2	TGTGCCAGCAGCTTAGATCGGAGAAAGGCAGCTAATGGCTACACCTTC	CASSLDRRKAANGYTF